The 16 T cell receptor beta chains in this list originate from one sample, sequenced in a study of T cells in Graves' hyperthyroidism and ophthalmopathy (dated by TCRdb to the late 2010s). The library was generated by multiplex PCR. Reads for this sample came from an Illumina HiSeq 2000. TCR beta CDR3 regions were amplified from RNA transcripts. For the first round of RT-PCR on the TCR CDR3, the HTBI primer set was used together with the Qiagen OneStep RT-PCR kit. Using fastp at Q25 and MiXCR, TCRdb reprocessed the public reads and kept productive beta chains. Each CDR3 protein appears once, grouped with its most common genes and DNA. The sample contains 700,000 or so distinct CDR3 sequences, 16% of them found a single time. Of the sample, around 7.7% is held by the ten largest clones. Sequencing was performed on blood. The receptor set was obtained from a man between 18 and 35 years old with Graves' hyperthyroidism.

The chain links TRBV15 to TRBJ2-2; 7 bases align to TRBD2. This CDR3 is 17 amino acids long. CDR1 LNHNV and CDR2 YYDKDF come from the germline V gene (reference sequence). The J segment lost 2 bases and the V segment lost 5 bases, leaving 11 bases of the junction unmatched. DNA for the CDR3: TGTGCCACCAGCGTCGACCAGCTAGCGGCAAACACCGGGGAGCTGTTTTTT. This encodes CATSVDQLAANTGELFF.

The rearrangement uses TRBV4-3 and TRBJ2-3; 8 bases are shared with TRBD2. The CDR3 has 16 residues. With 1 base clipped from V and 3 bases from J, the junction kept 6 bases outside the gene matches. Germline CDR1 is LGHNA and CDR2 is YSLEER. The CDR3 spells CASSQGGIAGTDTQYF. DNA of the CDR3: TGCGCCAGCAGCCAAGGCGGGATAGCGGGAACAGATACGCAGTATTTT.

This clonotype was recorded a few times. The chain employs TRBV28 and TRBJ2-7; 7 nucleotides line up with TRBD2. The V and J ends lost 3 bases and 3 bases, in that order; junction bases with no gene match: 5. CDR3 length: 14 residues. The germline gives CDR1 MDHEN, CDR2 SYDVKM. The CDR3 nucleotides are TGTGCCAGCAGTTTGACTAGCCTCAACTACGAGCAGTACTTC. It is translated as CASSLTSLNYEQYF. Full variable domain (rest looked up from reference TRBV28 and TRBJ2-7): DVKVTQSSRYLVKRTGEKVFLECVQDMDHENMFWYRQDPGLGLRLIYFSYDVKMKEKGDIPEGYSVSREKKERFSLILESASTNQTSMYLCASSLTSLNYEQYFGPGTRLTVT.

This clonotype appeared many times. This sequence joins TRBV12-5 and TRBJ1-2, with a tentative D call TRBD1 (5 bases). The ends were cut back, 2 bases at V and 6 bases at J, with 13 bases in the middle. This CDR3 has 14 residues. Per the germline V gene, CDR1 is LGHNT and CDR2 is FRNRAP. The CDR3 spells CASGLPQGSNGYTF. CDR3 nucleotide sequence: TGTGCTAGTGGTTTGCCCCAGGGAAGCAATGGCTACACCTTC.

The V and J genes are TRBV7-9 and TRBJ2-2, with 9 bases matching TRBD1. V gave up 5 bases and J gave up 6 bases; unmatched junction bases: 7. The CDR3 is 15 amino acids. Germline CDR1 is SEHNR and CDR2 is FQNEAQ (reference sequence). The DNA of the CDR3 is TGTGCCAGCAGCAGGGACAGGGTGTACGCCGGGGAGCTGTTTTTT. The encoded protein is CASSRDRVYAGELFF. Together with reference TRBV7-9 and TRBJ2-2, the CDR3 gives the full variable domain: DTGVSQNPRHKITKRGQNVTFRCDPISEHNRLYWYRQTLGQGPEFLTYFQNEAQLEKSRLLSDRFSAERPKGSFSTLEIQRTEQGDSAMYLCASSRDRVYAGELFFGEGSRLTVL.

Ten or more counts support this clonotype. V gene TRBV5-6 combines with J gene TRBJ2-3, with D perhaps TRBD1 (5 bases). This CDR3 is 13 amino acids long. The V end lost 3 bases, the J end lost 4 bases, and 9 bases lay between the germline ends. Germline V gene lookup returns CDR1 SGHDT and CDR2 YYEEEE. The CDR3 region has the DNA TGTGCCAGCAGCTGGGGCCGAGCAGATACGCAGTATTTT. Amino acid sequence: CASSWGRADTQYF. The entire variable domain, with the rest obtained from reference TRBV5-6 and TRBJ2-3, is as follows: DAGVTQSPTHLIKTRGQQVTLRCSPKSGHDTVSWYQQALGQGPQFIFQYYEEEERQRGNFPDRFSGHQFPNYSSELNVNALLLGDSALYLCASSWGRADTQYFGPGTRLTVL.

This clonotype was recorded at least ten times. The chain carries TRBV6-1 and TRBJ2-1; TRBD2 might be the D (6 bases). The CDR3 is made up of 12 amino acids. The V and J ends lost 3 bases and 10 bases respectively, with 10 bases between them. CDR1 is MNHNS, CDR2 SASEGT, per germline. The CDR3 region is CASSDWTTEQFF. For the CDR3, the DNA is TGTGCCAGCAGTGATTGGACTACGGAGCAGTTCTTC.

This clonotype appeared many times. V gene TRBV12-3 or TRBV12-4 combines with J gene TRBJ1-4; 7 positions match TRBD1. This CDR3 is built from 14 residues. After removal of 5 bases from V and 8 bases from J, the junction contained 8 bases not matched to a gene. DNA for the CDR3: TGTGCCAGCAGTCCCTCAGGGGGGGACGAAAAACTGTTTTTT. This codes for CASSPSGGDEKLFF.

The genes are TRBV4-1 and TRBJ1-1; weak D call: TRBD1 (6 bases). The V and J ends lost 2 bases and 2 bases respectively, with 21 bases between them. The CDR3 runs to 18 residues. The germline V gene has CDR1 MGHRA and CDR2 YSYEKL. CDR3 coding DNA: TGCGCCAGCAGCCAATTACCTACAGGGAGAGGGCCTAACACTGAAGCTTTCTTT. Its protein product is CASSQLPTGRGPNTEAFF.

This clonotype appeared a few times. CDR3 amino acids: CASSYGLAANEQFF. DNA of the CDR3: TGTGCCAGCAGTTACGGTCTAGCGGCCAATGAGCAGTTCTTC. The chain combines TRBV6-2 or TRBV6-3 with TRBJ2-1; TRBD2 matches 7 bases. The CDR3 is made up of 14 amino acids. The germline V gene encodes CDR1 MNHEY and CDR2 SVGEGT. Trimming removed 2 bases from V and 6 bases from J; junction bases left unmatched: 4.

Worth noting for this clonotype: A junction end diverges from the germline sequence, so it may reflect a read error. The chain combines TRBV20-1 with TRBJ2-2; TRBD2 aligns across 10 bases. The length of the CDR3 is 16 residues. Germline loops: CDR1 DFQATT, CDR2 SNEGSKA (reference sequence). CDR3: CSARGSGRADTGGLFF. The CDR3 region has the DNA TGCAGTGCTAGGGGGAGCGGGAGGGCCGACACCGGGGGGCTGTTTTTT.

The chain links TRBV12-3 or TRBV12-4 to TRBJ1-1; D remains ambiguous. V was trimmed by 3 bases and J by 8 bases, leaving 13 bases between them. This CDR3 has 13 amino acids. CDR3 protein: CASSFIPEAEAFF. In DNA, the CDR3 is TGTGCCAGCAGTTTCATTCCGGAGGCCGAAGCTTTCTTT.

This sequence joins TRBV7-2 and TRBJ1-1; unclear D gene. In germline, CDR1 is SGHTA, CDR2 FQGNSA. V was shortened by 6 bases and J by 5 bases, with 22 bases between the two germline ends. The CDR3 covers 16 residues. The CDR3 spells CASRRWIEARGTEAFF. The DNA of the CDR3 is TGTGCCAGCAGACGATGGATAGAGGCCCGCGGTACTGAAGCTTTCTTT.

This clonotype was seen a handful of times. The chain carries TRBV5-1 and TRBJ2-2; possibly TRBD1 or TRBD2 for D (5 bases each). V was trimmed by 7 bases and J by 5 bases, leaving 15 bases between them. The germline CDR1 and CDR2 sequences are SGHRS and YFSETQ. The CDR3 covers 14 residues. CDR3 sequence (DNA): TGCGCCAGCGCCAGCCGGGGCGGAACCGGGGAGCTGTTTTTT. Residues: CASASRGGTGELFF.

This clonotype was observed at least ten times. The V and J genes are TRBV10-3 and TRBJ2-7; D may be TRBD1 (6 bases). Germline CDR1 reads ENHRY; CDR2 reads SYGVKD. V was pared by 6 bases and J by 0 bases, with 21 bases between. The CDR3 runs 17 residues. Written as DNA, the CDR3 is TGTGCCATCAGCGGATCATCCTTGGACAGACTCTCCTACGAGCAGTACTTC. Translating it yields CAISGSSLDRLSYEQYF.

This chain uses TRBV5-1 with TRBJ2-4; D is undetermined. V dropped 0 bases and J dropped 7 bases, with 11 bases sitting between them. Germline CDR1 is SGHRS and CDR2 is YFSETQ. The CDR3 is made up of 14 amino acids. The CDR3 protein is CASSLGSALNIQYF. The CDR3, as DNA: TGCGCCAGCAGCTTGGGGTCGGCTTTGAACATTCAGTACTTC.